Listed below are T cell receptor beta chains from one sample, sequenced in a study of cytomegalovirus exposure and HLA in healthy donors. The method was immunoSEQ multiplex PCR; TCRdb's version includes in-frame clones alone and lacks a portion of them. The sample contains almost 200,000 clones, approximately 79% of which appear only once. The sequenced material came from PBMCs. The receptors were sampled from a woman in her thirties in good health and CMV-seropositive. Each CDR3 is given with its conserved first and last residue. The D gene is left open where the match is weak. Not all rows give a size; the values are once, few, many and, for expanded clones, a class.

D	J	V	size	DNA	CDR3
.	TRBJ2-1	TRBV20-1	.	TGCAGTGCTAGAGATTCGGGAGAGCAGTTCTTC	CSARDSGEQFF
.	TRBJ1-3	TRBV15	.	TGTGCCACCAGCGAGATAGGCAGGGGCTCTGGAAACACCATATATTTT	CATSEIGRGSGNTIYF
.	TRBJ2-1	TRBV2	.	TGTGCCAGCAGTGAAGGCCCCCGGGGGGAGCAGTTCTTC	CASSEGPRGEQFF
.	TRBJ1-4	TRBV11-3	.	TGTGCCAGCAGCCCCCGGGGTGAAAAACTGTTTTTT	CASSPRGEKLFF
TRBD2	TRBJ2-1	TRBV13	.	TGTGCCAGCAGCTCTCGCCTTAGCGGGAGTGTTGTCGGTGAGCAGTTCTTC	CASSSRLSGSVVGEQFF
.	TRBJ2-7	TRBV2	.	TGTGCCAGCATTCGATTGCCCCGGGGGATCACCTACGAGCAGTACTTC	CASIRLPRGITYEQYF
.	TRBJ2-7	TRBV6-1	few	TGTGCCAGCACTCTAGCTGCCTACGAGCAGTACTTC	CASTLAAYEQYF
.	TRBJ1-2	TRBV20-1	.	TGCAGTGCTAGATGGGGAGCGGGCTACACCTTC	CSARWGAGYTF
.	TRBJ1-1	TRBV19	.	TGTGCCAGTAGTATAGATCTAAGGGGCGTGAACGCTGAAGCTTTCTTT	CASSIDLRGVNAEAFF
.	TRBJ1-1	TRBV2	.	TGTGCCAGCAGTGGCAGGTTAGATAGGACTGAAGCTTTCTTT	CASSGRLDRTEAFF
.	TRBJ2-5	TRBV5-1	.	TGCGCCAGCAGCTTCACAAGTTGGGAGACCCAGTACTTC	CASSFTSWETQYF
.	TRBJ2-1	TRBV5-1	.	TGCGCCAGCAGCTTGCGGGGCGGAACCGGGAGCAATGAGCAGTTCTTC	CASSLRGGTGSNEQFF
.	TRBJ1-2	TRBV27	once	TGTGCCAGCAGTTTAGCAGGATACTATGGCTACACCTTC	CASSLAGYYGYTF
.	TRBJ1-5	TRBV29-1	few	TGCAGCGCCCGCTTGAGTTCTAGTCAGCCCCAGCATTTT	CSARLSSSQPQHF
TRBD1	TRBJ2-1	TRBV9	.	TGTGCCAGCAGCCTCGCAGGGACAGGGCAATTTGGGGAGCAGTTCTTC	CASSLAGTGQFGEQFF
.	TRBJ2-7	TRBV6-5	.	TGTGCCAGCAGTCGAAACAGGGAATCCTACGAGCAGTACTTC	CASSRNRESYEQYF
.	TRBJ1-1	TRBV29-1	.	TGCAGCGCCTGGGGGGGCTGGGGCACTGAAGCTTTCTTT	CSAWGGWGTEAFF
.	TRBJ1-1	TRBV27	.	TGTGCCAGCACCCAGGGGAATCGGAACACTGAAGCTTTCTTT	CASTQGNRNTEAFF
TRBD2	TRBJ2-7	TRBV6-5	.	TGTGCCAGCTCCCCGACTAGCGGGAGAGAGGGCGAGCAGTACTTC	CASSPTSGREGEQYF
TRBD2	TRBJ2-1	TRBV5-1	few	TGCGCCAGCAGCAACAGCGGGGGGTACAATGAGCAGTTCTTC	CASSNSGGYNEQFF
.	TRBJ1-3	TRBV6-6	once	TGTGCCAGCAAGTCTACGCAATACTCTGGAAACACCATATATTTT	CASKSTQYSGNTIYF
TRBD2	TRBJ2-3	TRBV15	.	TGTGCCACCAGCAGAGTTAGCGGGAGGGCCGTAACAGATACGCAGTATTTT	CATSRVSGRAVTDTQYF
.	TRBJ2-7	TRBV5-6	few	TGTGCCAGCAGCCTCCTAGCATACGAGCAGTACTTC	CASSLLAYEQYF
.	TRBJ2-7	TRBV2	.	TGTGCCAGCAGTGAAAGCGAAATCTACGAGCAGTACTTC	CASSESEIYEQYF
.	TRBJ2-1	TRBV6-6	.	TGTGCCAGCAGTTACGGGGGCGCGGACAGATTCAATGAGCAGTTCTTC	CASSYGGADRFNEQFF
TRBD2	TRBJ2-5	TRBV6-6	.	TGTGCCAGCAGTTACTCTAGCGGGGGGGACCGGGAGACCCAGTACTTC	CASSYSSGGDRETQYF
TRBD1	TRBJ1-1	TRBV7-2	.	TGTGCCAGCAGCCTGGGACAGGGAAGAACTGAAGCTTTCTTT	CASSLGQGRTEAFF
TRBD1	TRBJ1-1	TRBV10-3	.	TGTGCCATCAGTGCAACCGGGACAGGAGACACTGAAGCTTTCTTT	CAISATGTGDTEAFF
TRBD2	TRBJ2-7	TRBV7-2	.	TGTGCCAGCAGTGCTTTAAATAGCGGGACCACTTACTTC	CASSALNSGTTYF
.	TRBJ2-7	TRBV10-3	.	TGTGCCATCAGTGACGGGTACGAGCAGTACTTC	CAISDGYEQYF
TRBD1	TRBJ1-2	TRBV7-9	.	TGTGCCAGCAGCCCACAACCGGGACAGGGTGGGAATGGCTACACCTTC	CASSPQPGQGGNGYTF
TRBD1	TRBJ1-2	TRBV5-8	.	TGTGCCAGCAGCTCCAGGGGGACCTATGGCTACACCTTC	CASSSRGTYGYTF
TRBD2	TRBJ2-7	TRBV7-8	.	TGTGCCAGCAGCTTAGCTGGCGGGGGTTATTACGAGCAGTACTTC	CASSLAGGGYYEQYF
TRBD2	TRBJ2-1	TRBV9	.	TGTGCCAGCAGCGTTTCTAGCGGTTCCTCCTACAATGAGCAGTTCTTC	CASSVSSGSSYNEQFF
TRBD1	TRBJ2-4	TRBV9	.	TGTGCCAGCAGCTTGACAGGGGGCAACATTCAGTACTTC	CASSLTGGNIQYF
.	TRBJ2-1	TRBV19	.	TGTGCCAGTAGGGGCGGGAATTTTGATGAGCAGTTCTTC	CASRGGNFDEQFF
.	TRBJ1-1	TRBV10-3	.	TGTGCCATCAGCGAATGGAGGAACACTGAAGCTTTCTTT	CAISEWRNTEAFF
TRBD1	TRBJ1-1	TRBV4-3	.	TGCGCCAGCAGCCAAGGGGACAGGGGGTCCACTGAAGCTTTCTTT	CASSQGDRGSTEAFF
.	TRBJ1-1	TRBV18	.	TGTGCCAGCTCACCGGTGACAGGGAACACTGAAGCTTTCTTT	CASSPVTGNTEAFF
.	TRBJ1-3	TRBV11-3	.	TGTGCCAGCAGTCGCCGGGATCCTGGAAACACCATATATTTT	CASSRRDPGNTIYF
TRBD1	TRBJ1-5	TRBV10-3	.	TGTGCCATCAGTACCGACAGGGGCAATCAGCCCCAGCATTTT	CAISTDRGNQPQHF
TRBD1	TRBJ1-4	TRBV7-9	.	TGTGCCAGCAGCTCCATCTCGGGGACAGGGGGAGAAAAACTGTTTTTT	CASSSISGTGGEKLFF
.	TRBJ2-7	TRBV5-6	.	TGTGCCAGCAGACAGCAGGGATTCAACTACGAGCAGTACTTC	CASRQQGFNYEQYF
TRBD1	TRBJ2-7	TRBV5-6	.	TGTGCCAGCAGCCTTTGGACAGGGGTCTACGAGCAGTACTTC	CASSLWTGVYEQYF
.	TRBJ1-4	TRBV25-1	.	TGTGCCAGCAGTGAAGGTTACACGTCTAATGAAAAACTGTTTTTT	CASSEGYTSNEKLFF